This T cell receptor (beta chain) was profiled in a study of blood T cell repertoires in COVID-19. Turning to the study itself: Donors in the United States, Italy and Spain gave samples during acute or convalescent COVID-19.

The germline V gene has CDR1 SGHDT and CDR2 YYEEEE. There are 12 residues in the CDR3. Deletions cut 7 bases from V and 4 bases from J, with 10 bases between. Authors' methods: Amplifying reference gene primers gave estimates of nucleated cell counts. Produced via immunoSEQ multiplex PCR; TCRdb's table is partial and in-frame only. D and trimming were read from the DNA, whereas the V and J calls and clone size are those reported in that table. The sample holds about 210,000 clones, around 88% seen once. The material sequenced was peripheral blood. The chain couples TRBV5-6 to TRBJ2-3; possibly TRBD1 for D (5 bases). This TCR was sampled from a man between 18 and 29 years old with active or convalescent COVID-19. As DNA, the CDR3 is TGTGCCAGCGGAAGGGGCCCAGATACGCAGTATTTT. Residues: CASGRGPDTQYF.